Listed below are T cell receptor beta chains from one sample, sequenced in a study of beta chain features in type 1 diabetes. Only in-frame clones appear in the TCRdb table, and some are missing; sequencing was by immunoSEQ multiplex PCR. The sample yields approximately 50,000 clones, around 40% seen once. Input material: Tregs from blood. These receptors came from a man aged 30 to 45 with type 1 diabetes. CDR3s include the opening cysteine and the closing phenylalanine or tryptophan. The order of the fields is J gene, D gene, clone size, V gene, CDR3 DNA, CDR3 protein. The D gene is left open where the match is weak. Not every row has a clone size; where given, it reads once, few, many or a size class.

TRBJ1-4	-	once	TRBV5-1	TGCGCCAGCAGCTTGTGGGAGGGGAAGAATGAAAAACTGTTTTTT	CASSLWEGKNEKLFF
TRBJ1-1	-	-	TRBV2	TGTGCCAGCAGTGCTCAGGGGAGTGTGAACACTGAAGCTTTCTTT	CASSAQGSVNTEAFF
TRBJ2-5	TRBD2	few	TRBV7-2	TGTGCCAGCAGCCCTCGACTAGCGGGAGGGAGAGAGACCCAGTACTTC	CASSPRLAGGRETQYF
TRBJ2-1	TRBD2	few	TRBV5-4	TGTGCCAGCAGCTTGGATGGCGGGAGCTCCTACAATGAGCAGTTCTTC	CASSLDGGSSYNEQFF
TRBJ2-3	TRBD1	-	TRBV7-6	TGTGCCAGCAGCTTCACGAACCCGGGACAGGGAGCAGCACAGTATTTT	CASSFTNPGQGAAQYF
TRBJ2-7	-	-	TRBV10-3	TGTGCCATCAGGTCCCAAGTCGAGCAGTACTTC	CAIRSQVEQYF
TRBJ2-7	-	-	TRBV5-4	TGTGCCAGCAGCTTGTATGAGGGATCCTACGAGCAGTACTTC	CASSLYEGSYEQYF
TRBJ2-7	TRBD1	-	TRBV6-5	TGTGCCAGCAGGCGAGGGACAGGGGGCTACGAGCAGTACTTC	CASRRGTGGYEQYF
TRBJ1-2	-	-	TRBV14	TGTGCCAGCAGCCGACATCCCCATCAATACACCTTC	CASSRHPHQYTF
TRBJ2-5	TRBD1	few	TRBV29-1	TGCAGCGTTGCCCAGGGGGCCGGAGAGACCCAGTACTTC	CSVAQGAGETQYF
TRBJ1-5	TRBD1	few	TRBV28	TGTGCCACCAAGACAGGGGGCTTGAATCAGCCCCAGCATTTT	CATKTGGLNQPQHF
TRBJ2-7	TRBD1	-	TRBV19	TGTGCCAGTAGCGAGGGAAGTTGGACAGGGGCCTACGAGCAGTACTTC	CASSEGSWTGAYEQYF
TRBJ1-6	-	-	TRBV5-1	TGCGCCAGCAGCTTGGTCGTGAATTCACCCCTCCACTTT	CASSLVVNSPLHF
TRBJ1-2	-	-	TRBV28	TGTGCCAGCTGGAGCAGGGGCCAGGGCTACACCTTC	CASWSRGQGYTF
TRBJ2-2	TRBD1	-	TRBV4-1	TGCGCCAGCAGTCGAGGACAGGGAATAACCGGGGAGCTGTTTTTT	CASSRGQGITGELFF
TRBJ2-2	TRBD1	-	TRBV7-7	TGTGCCAGCAGCCCTCGGACAGGGAACACCGGGGAGCTGTTTTTT	CASSPRTGNTGELFF
TRBJ2-5	TRBD1	once	TRBV2	TGTGCCAGCAGCGTACAGGGGGCTGGAGAGACCCAGTACTTC	CASSVQGAGETQYF
TRBJ1-2	TRBD1	-	TRBV7-6	TGTGCCAGCAGCCGAGGACAGGGGACTAACTATGGCTACACCTTC	CASSRGQGTNYGYTF
TRBJ2-1	-	-	TRBV28	TGTGCCAGCAAGGACAGATACAATGAGCAGTTCTTC	CASKDRYNEQFF
TRBJ2-3	TRBD2	-	TRBV2	TGTGCCAGCAGTTCCCTAGCGGGAGTGGGGTATACGCAGTATTTT	CASSSLAGVGYTQYF
TRBJ2-3	-	-	TRBV5-1	TGCGCCAGCACTACGAGACAGACTACAGATACGCAGTATTTT	CASTTRQTTDTQYF
TRBJ1-1	-	few	TRBV29-1	TGCAGCGTTGCACGGGGGGACACTGAAGCTTTCTTT	CSVARGDTEAFF
TRBJ2-7	TRBD1	few	TRBV6-6	TGTGCCAGCAGTTACCGCAGGGGGTACGAGCAGTACTTC	CASSYRRGYEQYF
TRBJ1-3	-	few	TRBV6-6	TGTGCCAGCAGTTACAGAGGCTCTGGAAACACCATATATTTT	CASSYRGSGNTIYF
TRBJ1-2	-	few	TRBV7-9	TGTGCCAGCAGCTTAGTGGCAGACTATGGCTACACCTTC	CASSLVADYGYTF
TRBJ1-2	TRBD1	few	TRBV28	TGTGCCAGCAGTTGGGGACAGGGAAGCTATGGCTACACCTTC	CASSWGQGSYGYTF
TRBJ2-1	-	-	TRBV2	TGTGCCAGCTACTTGCGTTACCCAATGCCCCAGTTCTTC	CASYLRYPMPQFF
TRBJ1-1	-	-	TRBV30	TGTGCTTGTTCGCGGGGGATCGACACTGAAGCTTTCTTT	CACSRGIDTEAFF
TRBJ1-4	-	-	TRBV6-1	TGTGCCAGCAGTGAACGTACAGGGCGGACTGAAAAACTGTTTTTT	CASSERTGRTEKLFF
TRBJ1-5	TRBD1	-	TRBV28	TGTGCCAGCAGTTCTGACAGGGGGTTCCCCAAGAATCAGCCCCAGCATTTT	CASSSDRGFPKNQPQHF
TRBJ2-2	-	few	TRBV29-1	TGCAGCGTCCTCCCTGCGGGGATAAACACCGGGGAGCTGTTTTTT	CSVLPAGINTGELFF
TRBJ2-7	-	-	TRBV2	TGTGCCAGCAGTGATCGGGGGGCACGGCAGTACTTC	CASSDRGARQYF
TRBJ2-1	TRBD2	-	TRBV30	TGTGCCTGGAGTCGGGGGTCGGGAGGGCGGAATGAGCAGTTCTTC	CAWSRGSGGRNEQFF
TRBJ1-1	-	-	TRBV11-1	TGTGCCAGCAGCTTAGCCATGAACACTGAAGCTTTCTTT	CASSLAMNTEAFF
TRBJ1-1	-	-	TRBV6-6	TGTGCCAGCAGTTACGAGAGGGGTTGGGGGGGGAGTGAAGCTTTCTTT	CASSYERGWGGSEAFF
TRBJ2-1	TRBD2	-	TRBV4-1	TGCGCCAGCAGCCAAGCGGGAGGGAAAACCTACAATGAGCAGTTCTTC	CASSQAGGKTYNEQFF
TRBJ2-3	-	-	TRBV28	TGTGCCAGCAGTCCATTTACAGGGATAAGCACAGATACGCAGTATTTT	CASSPFTGISTDTQYF